The rows below give T cell receptor beta chains drawn from one sample of a study of shared clonotypes between healthy human individuals. Clones were read by immunoSEQ multiplex PCR, and TCRdb kept only the in-frame ones, dropping some. The data contain approximately 1.5 million clones, approximately 98.5% of them singletons. Sequencing was done on a sample of naive CD4+ T cells sorted from blood. These receptors all stem from a man younger than 40 in good health. Both conserved end residues are part of each CDR3. D genes are given only for firm matches. Expanded clones get a size class; other rows say once, few or many, or leave the size out.

V gene,CDR3 length,clone size,J gene,D gene,CDR3 protein,CDR3 DNA
TRBV9,15,.,TRBJ1-2,TRBD1,CASSVGQGGYYGYTF,TGTGCCAGCAGCGTGGGACAGGGGGGCTACTATGGCTACACCTTC
TRBV6-1,12,.,TRBJ2-2,.,CASSAYTGELFF,TGTGCCAGCAGTGCGTACACCGGGGAGCTGTTTTTT
TRBV9,14,.,TRBJ2-7,.,CASSGDFASYEQYF,TGTGCCAGCAGCGGGGACTTCGCATCCTACGAGCAGTACTTC
TRBV5-1,16,.,TRBJ2-2,.,CASSLASTRDTGELFF,TGCGCCAGCAGCTTGGCCTCCACTAGAGACACCGGGGAGCTGTTTTTT
TRBV20-1,11,.,TRBJ1-3,.,CSASMGPLSLF,TGCAGTGCTAGTATGGGTCCCCTGTCTCTTTTT
TRBV7-2,16,.,TRBJ2-1,.,CASSLKVGRAYNEQFF,TGTGCCAGCAGCTTAAAGGTAGGCAGGGCCTACAATGAGCAGTTCTTC
TRBV28,11,once,TRBJ1-2,.,CASDEGHGYTF,TGTGCCAGCGATGAGGGGCATGGCTACACCTTC
TRBV19,13,.,TRBJ1-1,.,CASSVHKNTEAFF,TGTGCCAGTAGTGTCCACAAGAACACTGAAGCTTTCTTT
TRBV25-1,13,.,TRBJ2-1,.,CASSMLGAGEQFF,TGTGCCAGCAGTATGTTGGGGGCGGGTGAGCAGTTCTTC
TRBV19,13,.,TRBJ2-7,.,CASSRTESYEQYF,TGTGCCAGTAGTAGGACCGAATCCTACGAGCAGTACTTC
TRBV7-7,14,.,TRBJ1-5,.,CASSLKGGNQPQHF,TGTGCCAGCAGCTTGAAGGGCGGCAATCAGCCCCAGCATTTT
TRBV27,14,.,TRBJ2-3,.,CASSFRGTADTQYF,TGTGCCAGCAGTTTTAGGGGGACGGCAGATACGCAGTATTTT
TRBV28,15,.,TRBJ2-3,.,CASSSWEERTDTQYF,TGTGCCAGCAGCTCCTGGGAGGAGCGCACAGATACGCAGTATTTT
TRBV19,14,.,TRBJ2-7,.,CASSIGLESYEQYF,TGTGCCAGTAGTATCGGGCTTGAATCCTACGAGCAGTACTTC
TRBV28,16,.,TRBJ2-3,TRBD1,CASSTTDRAGTDTQYF,TGTGCCAGCAGCACGACGGACAGGGCTGGCACAGATACGCAGTATTTT
TRBV5-1,15,few,TRBJ2-7,TRBD2,CASRRTSGSSYEQYF,TGCGCCAGCAGGCGGACTAGCGGGAGTTCCTACGAGCAGTACTTC
TRBV7-2,13,.,TRBJ1-5,.,CASSSAVDQPQHF,TGTGCCAGCAGCTCGGCGGTCGATCAGCCCCAGCATTTT
TRBV20-1,11,.,TRBJ1-1,.,CSAREHHGAFF,TGCAGTGCTAGAGAACACCATGGGGCTTTCTTT
TRBV4-1,14,.,TRBJ2-5,TRBD1,CASSQTGPQETQYF,TGCGCCAGCAGCCAGACAGGGCCCCAAGAGACCCAGTACTTC
TRBV6-1,14,once,TRBJ2-3,.,CASSETRPTDTQYF,TGTGCCAGCAGCGAGACCCGGCCTACAGATACGCAGTATTTT
TRBV5-1,15,.,TRBJ1-4,TRBD1,CASSFSQGAYEKLFF,TGCGCCAGCAGCTTCAGTCAGGGGGCTTACGAAAAACTGTTTTTT
TRBV5-1,18,.,TRBJ2-1,TRBD2,CASSLVGTSGRAYNEQFF,TGCGCCAGCAGCTTGGTTGGGACTAGCGGGAGGGCCTACAATGAGCAGTTCTTC
TRBV5-1,17,.,TRBJ2-7,TRBD2,CASSSRLAGASSYEQYF,TGCGCCAGCAGCTCCAGACTAGCGGGAGCGAGCTCCTACGAGCAGTACTTC
TRBV19,13,.,TRBJ2-7,.,CASVDPHSYEQYF,TGTGCCAGTGTCGACCCTCACTCTTACGAGCAGTACTTC
TRBV18,16,.,TRBJ2-7,TRBD1,CASSPLSGQGAVEQYF,TGTGCCAGCTCACCATTATCGGGACAGGGGGCGGTCGAGCAGTACTTC
TRBV7-9,14,.,TRBJ1-3,.,CASSLANSGNTIYF,TGTGCCAGCAGCTTAGCCAACTCTGGAAACACCATATATTTT
TRBV5-1,19,.,TRBJ2-3,.,CASSPGTPLYWESTDTQYF,TGCGCCAGCAGTCCCGGGACACCACTTTACTGGGAGAGCACAGATACGCAGTATTTT
TRBV2,14,.,TRBJ2-5,TRBD1,CASSDRDEQETQYF,TGTGCCAGCAGCGACAGGGACGAGCAGGAGACCCAGTACTTC